This T cell receptor beta chain was recovered during a study of blood T cells in healthy people across ages. In the study overall: Using template switching, researchers captured about one barcoded beta molecule for each two T cells. Study-level results: Any conclusive comparison of naive versus antigen-experienced cells was prevented by using unsorted PBMCs.

This clonotype was observed many times. Its antigen is unknown. Next came a second PCR, run for roughly 6 to 11 cycles, which used a sample-barcoded 5' primer along with a J-beta primer mix. TCRdb reprocessed the 5' RACE reads with MiXCR, giving one entry per CDR3 protein. The sample has roughly 1.9 million distinct CDR3 sequences, about 39% seen once; the top ten hold more than 20%. Germline V gene data show CDR1 as SQVTM and CDR2 as ANQGSEA. Trimming removed 4 bases at V and 2 bases at J, with 8 bases between. CDR3 length equals 12 residues. Donors gave 8 to 10 milliliters of peripheral blood apiece.

The sample was blood. The TCR was taken from a human donor in good health. The chain has TRBV29-1 and TRBJ1-2; D is perhaps TRBD1 (5 bases). The CDR3 reads CSVAGANYGYTF. Here the CDR3 DNA reads TGCAGCGTTGCCGGGGCAAACTATGGCTACACCTTC.